This T cell receptor (beta chain) was recovered during a study of shared clonotypes between healthy human individuals. CD45RO-negative CD8 cells positively selected for CCR7 made up the naive population, which excluded terminally differentiated effector memory CD45RA+ cells. In germline, CDR1 is SGHTA, CDR2 FQGTGA. Trimming left V 5 bases short and J 1 base short, with 13 bases between. CDR3 length: 15 residues. Here immunoSEQ multiplex PCR was the method, and the copy in TCRdb shows in-frame clones only, minus some. The sample lists 1.5 million to 2.5 million clones; just under 95% were seen once. Sequenced input: naive CD8+ T cells sorted from blood. The sequence was obtained from a man aged 18-30 years in good health. The V gene is TRBV7-3, the J gene TRBJ2-3; possible D gene TRBD2, 7 bases. The CDR3 spells CASSPWGGGTDTQYF. The CDR3, as DNA: TGTGCCAGCAGCCCGTGGGGGGGCGGCACAGATACGCAGTATTTT.